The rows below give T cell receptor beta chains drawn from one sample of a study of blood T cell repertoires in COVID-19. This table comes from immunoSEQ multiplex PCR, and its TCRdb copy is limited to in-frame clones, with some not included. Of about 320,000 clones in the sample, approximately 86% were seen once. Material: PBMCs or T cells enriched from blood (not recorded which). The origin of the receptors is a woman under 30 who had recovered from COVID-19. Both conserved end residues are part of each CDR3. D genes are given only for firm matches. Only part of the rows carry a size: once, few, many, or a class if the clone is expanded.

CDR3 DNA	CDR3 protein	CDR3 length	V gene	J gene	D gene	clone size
TGTGCCACCAGTGATTCGGGGTATGGTGTAGATACGCAGTATTTT	CATSDSGYGVDTQYF	15	TRBV24-1	TRBJ2-3	.	.
TGTGCCAGCTCACCACTGGCAGGCAATCAGCCCCAGCATTTT	CASSPLAGNQPQHF	14	TRBV18	TRBJ1-5	.	.
TGTGCCAGCAGCTTAGCGGGAGTTCTTGATAGTACAGATACGCAGTATTTT	CASSLAGVLDSTDTQYF	17	TRBV7-9	TRBJ2-3	.	few
TGTGCCAGCAGCTTCCGACAGGGGAAGAACACTGAAGCTTTCTTT	CASSFRQGKNTEAFF	15	TRBV7-9	TRBJ1-1	TRBD1	.
TGTGCCAGCAGTGCGCTAGCGGACACCGGGGAGCTGTTTTTT	CASSALADTGELFF	14	TRBV6-9	TRBJ2-2	TRBD2	once
TGCGCCAGCAGCCAGACAGGCTCACCCCTCCACTTT	CASSQTGSPLHF	12	TRBV4-3	TRBJ1-6	.	.
TGTGCCAGCAGTCCTACCCCCCCGACAGGGAAGACGAACTATGGCTACACCTTC	CASSPTPPTGKTNYGYTF	18	TRBV27	TRBJ1-2	TRBD1	.
TGTGCCAGCAGTCTCTTGGCGGGGGACTACAATGAGCAGTTCTTC	CASSLLAGDYNEQFF	15	TRBV28	TRBJ2-1	TRBD2	.
TGTGCCAGCAGTTTCATACCGGGATTCAAATTAAATGAGCAGTTCTTC	CASSFIPGFKLNEQFF	16	TRBV28	TRBJ2-1	.	.
TGCAGTGCTAGTAAGGGCGGGCATACGTATGAGCAGTTCTTC	CSASKGGHTYEQFF	14	TRBV20-1	TRBJ2-1	.	.
TGTGCCAGCAGTACAGGGATGGGGCAGCCCCAGCATTTT	CASSTGMGQPQHF	13	TRBV11-1	TRBJ1-5	.	.
TGTGCTACGAGTAGAACAGGGGACAATGAGCAGTTCTTC	CATSRTGDNEQFF	13	TRBV12-5	TRBJ2-1	TRBD1	.
TGCGCCAGCAGCTTGGGAGTACTCGCACAGGGGAGCGTGAACACTGAAGCTTTCTTT	CASSLGVLAQGSVNTEAFF	19	TRBV5-1	TRBJ1-1	TRBD1	.
TGTGCCAGCTCAGCAACAGGGGGTACTTCACCCCTCCACTTT	CASSATGGTSPLHF	14	TRBV18	TRBJ1-6	TRBD1	.
TGTGCCAGCAGCTTAGAAGTTCCGGGCCTAGGGGTCCCCTACGAGCAGTACTTC	CASSLEVPGLGVPYEQYF	18	TRBV7-6	TRBJ2-7	.	.
TGTGCCAGCAGTCCCGGACAGGGGAGTCAGCCCCAGCATTTT	CASSPGQGSQPQHF	14	TRBV28	TRBJ1-5	TRBD1	.
TGTGCCAGCAGCTCCAGGGTTAACACCGGGGAGCTGTTTTTT	CASSSRVNTGELFF	14	TRBV9	TRBJ2-2	.	.
TGTGCCAGCAGGAGGTGGAGGACTAATGAAAAACTGTTTTTT	CASRRWRTNEKLFF	14	TRBV6-5	TRBJ1-4	.	.
TGTGCCAGCACTGGCCTTAACTCCTACGAGCAGTACTTC	CASTGLNSYEQYF	13	TRBV13	TRBJ2-7	.	once
TGCGCCAGCAGCCAAGACCGAGGGCCAGAAAAACTGTTTTTT	CASSQDRGPEKLFF	14	TRBV4-3	TRBJ1-4	.	once
TGTGCCAGCAGCTTTATGGGACAGGGGCCTCGGACTGAAGCTTTCTTT	CASSFMGQGPRTEAFF	16	TRBV5-5	TRBJ1-1	TRBD1	.
TGTGCCAGCAGTTACGCGGGAACCAGGACAGGGTCGGGGAACTATGGCTACACCTTC	CASSYAGTRTGSGNYGYTF	19	TRBV6-2/TRBV6-3	TRBJ1-2	TRBD1	.
TGTGCCAGCAGCTCAACCCGATTACTAGCGGGAGGGCCGGCCGGGGAGCTGTTTTTT	CASSSTRLLAGGPAGELFF	19	TRBV7-9	TRBJ2-2	TRBD2	.
TGTGCCAGCAGTGACGAGAGCTCCTATAATTCACCCCTCCACTTT	CASSDESSYNSPLHF	15	TRBV2	TRBJ1-6	.	.
TGTGCCAGCAGCTTAGAAACAGCTAACTATGGCTACACCTTC	CASSLETANYGYTF	14	TRBV7-2	TRBJ1-2	.	.
TGTGCCAGCAGCGTAGAGGAACAGGGTATGACTAATGAAAAACTGTTTTTT	CASSVEEQGMTNEKLFF	17	TRBV9	TRBJ1-4	.	.
TGTGCCAGCAGCCAGAGGGGGACTGAAGCTTTCTTT	CASSQRGTEAFF	12	TRBV3-1/TRBV3-2	TRBJ1-1	.	.
TGTGCCAGCACCTTTCGGGCTGAAGCTTTCTTT	CASTFRAEAFF	11	TRBV28	TRBJ1-1	.	.
TGTGCCAGCAGCCCAGGACGGACAGGGGGCTTGGACGAGCAGTACTTC	CASSPGRTGGLDEQYF	16	TRBV5-4	TRBJ2-7	TRBD1	.
TGTGCCAGCAGCTCACCGCCTCGTGGAAGGAGGGATGGCTACACCTTC	CASSSPPRGRRDGYTF	16	TRBV28	TRBJ1-2	.	few
TGTGCCAGCAGCTTAGCCGCCGTTCTCCTAAGAGGGAACACTGAAGCTTTCTTT	CASSLAAVLLRGNTEAFF	18	TRBV7-9	TRBJ1-1	.	few
TGTGCCAGCAGCGCCCGGACAGCAACATTTCAAGAGACCCAGTACTTC	CASSARTATFQETQYF	16	TRBV7-6	TRBJ2-5	.	.
TGTGCCTGGAAGGTCGACAGGGCCTATGGCTACACCTTC	CAWKVDRAYGYTF	13	TRBV30	TRBJ1-2	TRBD1	.
TGTGCCGCGGCGGCTAGCGGGGGGTCCAGGTATACGCAGTATTTT	CAAAASGGSRYTQYF	15	TRBV7-2	TRBJ2-3	TRBD2	.
TGTGCCAGCAGTTACCTTCTGGCGGGGAACACCGGGGAGCTGTTTTTT	CASSYLLAGNTGELFF	16	TRBV6-5	TRBJ2-2	.	few
TGTGCCAGCAGTTACAGGAGCTTCATGCAAGAGACCCAGTACTTC	CASSYRSFMQETQYF	15	TRBV6-5	TRBJ2-5	.	.